A single sample gave rise to the 20 T cell receptor beta chains below, sequenced in a study of blood T cell repertoires in COVID-19. The repertoire was sequenced with immunoSEQ multiplex PCR; TCRdb's copy has only in-frame clones and lacks some. The repertoire has around 260,000 clones, 90% of them found once; the top ten carry roughly 1.1%. Sequencing input: PBMCs or T cells enriched from blood (not recorded which). The receptor source for this set is a woman aged 25 to 39 who had recovered from COVID-19.

The chain links TRBV15 to TRBJ1-4; no firm D call. V lost 0 bases to trimming and J lost 7 bases, with 18 bases between them. Germline-derived CDR1 and CDR2 are LNHNV and YYDKDF (reference sequence). The CDR3 consists of 17 residues. The CDR3 DNA follows: TGTGCCACCAGCAGAGATCAGCGAGCCAGGCGGGGTGAAAAACTGTTTTTT. Amino acids: CATSRDQRARRGEKLFF.

The chain joins TRBV5-6 to TRBJ2-7; D is possibly TRBD2 (7 bases). CDR1 SGHDT and CDR2 YYEEEE come from the germline V gene. The length of the CDR3 is 15 residues. The V gene lost 0 bases and the J gene lost 5 bases, with 15 bases spanning the gap. The CDR3: CASSLEGAGQDEQYF. The CDR3 region has the DNA TGTGCCAGCAGCTTGGAGGGAGCGGGACAAGACGAGCAGTACTTC.

The V call is TRBV7-6, the J call TRBJ1-1; TRBD1 matches at 9 bases. There are 16 residues in the CDR3. The trim removed 5 bases at V and 0 bases at J, leaving 7 bases unmatched. In germline, CDR1 is SGHVS, CDR2 FNYEAQ. This chain's CDR3 is CASSLITGGVNTEAFF. For the CDR3, the DNA is TGTGCCAGCAGCCTCATCACAGGGGGCGTGAACACTGAAGCTTTCTTT. Full variable domain (missing parts from reference TRBV7-6 and TRBJ1-1): GAGVSQSPRYKVTKRGQDVALRCDPISGHVSLYWYRQALGQGPEFLTYFNYEAQQDKSGLPNDRFSAERPEGSISTLTIQRTEQRDSAMYRCASSLITGGVNTEAFFGQGTRLTVV.

The V and J genes are TRBV19 and TRBJ2-6, with 7 bases fitting TRBD2. The CDR3 length is 16 residues. V gave up 6 bases and J gave up 0 bases; unmatched junction bases: 5. CDR1 and CDR2 (germline): LNHDA, SQIVND (reference sequence). The CDR3 DNA follows: TGTGCCAGTAGGGCCGGGAGGAACTCTGGGGCCAACGTCCTGACTTTC. Translation: CASRAGRNSGANVLTF.

The chain joins TRBV9 to TRBJ2-3; D might be TRBD2 (6 bases). Trimming pared 0 bases from V and 2 bases from J, leaving 10 bases between. This CDR3 is 15 amino acids long. Per the germline V gene, CDR1 is SGDLS and CDR2 is YYNGEE. CDR3 DNA sequence: TGTGCCAGCAGCGTAGTTAGCGGTCTCACAGATACGCAGTATTTT. Translation gives CASSVVSGLTDTQYF.

The chain employs TRBV11-3 and TRBJ2-7, with TRBD1 as a possible D gene (5 bases). V dropped 0 bases and J dropped 5 bases, with 11 bases sitting between them. Looked up from germline, CDR1 is SGHNT and CDR2 is YENEEA. The CDR3 contains 14 residues. Here the CDR3 reads CASSLDRGFDEQYF. CDR3 nucleotide sequence: TGTGCCAGCAGCTTAGATAGGGGTTTCGACGAGCAGTACTTC.

The chain has TRBV7-9 and TRBJ1-5; TRBD1 aligns across 8 bases. This CDR3 is built from 16 residues. CDR1 is SEHNR, CDR2 FQNEAQ, per germline (reference sequence). V lost 1 base, J lost 7 bases, and 9 bases stayed unmatched. DNA for the CDR3: TGTGCCAGCAGCTTAGGGGGGACAGGTAAAGACCAGCCCCAGCATTTT. Translated: CASSLGGTGKDQPQHF. Variable domain in full (rest from reference TRBV7-9 and TRBJ1-5): DTGVSQNPRHKITKRGQNVTFRCDPISEHNRLYWYRQTLGQGPEFLTYFQNEAQLEKSRLLSDRFSAERPKGSFSTLEIQRTEQGDSAMYLCASSLGGTGKDQPQHFGDGTRLSIL.

The chain uses TRBV7-9 and TRBJ1-5; D call uncertain. CDR3 length: 13 residues. Germline CDR1 and CDR2: SEHNR and FQNEAQ (reference sequence). Trimming took off 4 bases at V and 1 base at J, with 5 bases between the two ends. The CDR3 sequence: CASSSQSNQPQHF. CDR3 coding DNA: TGTGCCAGCAGCTCACAGAGCAATCAGCCCCAGCATTTT.

V gene TRBV24-1 combines with J gene TRBJ2-7; 8 bases match TRBD1. CDR3 size: 14 residues. Per the germline V gene, CDR1 is KGHDR and CDR2 is SFDVKD. V was clipped by 4 bases and J by 5 bases; unmatched bases: 6. The chain's CDR3 is CATSDRTGQNEQYF. CDR3 DNA: TGTGCCACCAGTGACCGGACAGGGCAGAACGAGCAGTACTTC.

CDR3 amino acids: CASRGTGSYEQYF. CDR3 DNA: TGTGCCAGTCGCGGGACAGGGTCCTACGAGCAGTACTTC. The chain joins TRBV19 to TRBJ2-7; TRBD1 aligns across 9 bases. Germline V CDR1 and CDR2: LNHDA, SQIVND (reference sequence). After removal of 8 bases from V and 1 base from J, the junction contained 3 bases not matched to a gene. The CDR3 contains 13 residues. Using reference TRBV19 and TRBJ2-7 for the parts outside the CDR3, the full variable domain is DGGITQSPKYLFRKEGQNVTLSCEQNLNHDAMYWYRQDPGQGLRLIYYSQIVNDFQKGDIAEGYSVSREKKESFPLTVTSAQKNPTAFYLCASRGTGSYEQYFGPGTRLTVT.

V usage is TRBV24-1 and J usage is TRBJ1-5; D call uncertain. Germline assignment: CDR1 KGHDR and CDR2 SFDVKD. V dropped 4 bases and J dropped 2 bases, with 11 bases sitting between them. This CDR3 region has 15 residues. The CDR3 loop reads CATSDHRGGNQPQHF. The CDR3, as DNA: TGTGCCACCAGTGACCATCGCGGTGGCAATCAGCCCCAGCATTTT.

The chain has TRBV6-2 or TRBV6-3 and TRBJ2-1; 7 bases map to TRBD1. Germline V gives CDR1 MNHEY, CDR2 SVGEGT. This CDR3 region has 15 residues. The ends lost 3 bases at V and 3 bases at J; junction bases unmatched: 5. CDR3 nucleotide sequence: TGTGCCAGCAGTTATACAGGGGACCACTACAATGAGCAGTTCTTC. The encoded protein is CASSYTGDHYNEQFF.

The rearrangement uses TRBV7-2 and TRBJ1-1; TRBD1 is a possible D gene (5 bases). Looked up from germline, CDR1 is SGHTA and CDR2 is FQGNSA. Trimming pared 5 bases from V and 7 bases from J, leaving 11 bases between. The CDR3 consists of 12 residues. The CDR3 here is CASSRGHVEAFF. In nucleotides, the CDR3 is TGTGCCAGCAGCCGCGGACACGTTGAAGCTTTCTTT.

This chain uses TRBV27 with TRBJ1-4; 9 nucleotides agree with TRBD1. Trimming removed 3 bases from V and 7 bases from J; junction bases left unmatched: 9. Per the germline V gene, CDR1 is MNHEY and CDR2 is SMNVEV (reference sequence). The CDR3 spans 16 residues. The CDR3 bases are TGTGCCAGCAGTTTGGGACCGGGACAGGGCGGTGAAAAACTGTTTTTT. Its translation: CASSLGPGQGGEKLFF.

V is TRBV4-3 and J is TRBJ1-2; unclear D gene. The V and J ends lost 0 bases and 0 bases respectively, with 17 bases between them. Germline CDR1 LGHNA, CDR2 YSLEER. The CDR3 runs to 18 residues. CDR3 sequence (DNA): TGCGCCAGCAGCCAAGATCAGTCCGTGACTATGACTAACTATGGCTACACCTTC. This encodes CASSQDQSVTMTNYGYTF.

The V gene is TRBV6-2 or TRBV6-3, the J gene TRBJ2-3; the match to TRBD2 covers 12 bases. The length of the CDR3 is 16 residues. The junction had 7 bases not matched to a gene; V was cut back by 5 bases and J by 4 bases. The germline V gene encodes CDR1 MNHEY and CDR2 SVGEGT. CDR3: CASSLLAGGPSDTQYF. The CDR3 nucleotides read TGTGCCAGCAGTCTCCTAGCGGGAGGGCCCTCAGATACGCAGTATTTT.

The V and J genes are TRBV7-3 and TRBJ2-3; TRBD2 aligns across 11 bases. V gave up 5 bases and J gave up 6 bases; unmatched junction bases: 10. The CDR3 is made up of 16 amino acids. Per germline, CDR1 SGHTA and CDR2 FQGTGA. The CDR3 DNA follows: TGTGCCAGCAGCCCCGGGACTAGCGGAGCATCGGATACGCAGTATTTT. It is translated as CASSPGTSGASDTQYF.

The chain couples TRBV7-2 to TRBJ1-1; tentatively, D is TRBD1 (6 bases). The CDR3 has 14 amino acids. Trimming shortened V by 1 base and J by 0 bases, and 6 bases separated the two germline ends. Germline lookup yields CDR1 SGHTA and CDR2 FQGNSA. CDR3 nucleotides: TGTGCCAGCAGCTTAGGACAGGTGAACACTGAAGCTTTCTTT. Residues: CASSLGQVNTEAFF. The whole variable domain, filled in from reference TRBV7-2 and TRBJ1-1, reads GAGVSQSPSNKVTEKGKDVELRCDPISGHTALYWYRQSLGQGLEFLIYFQGNSAPDKSGLPSDRFSAERTGGSVSTLTIQRTQQEDSAVYLCASSLGQVNTEAFFGQGTRLTVV.

V and J are TRBV5-8 and TRBJ1-5; a possible D gene is TRBD1 (6 bases). In germline, CDR1 is SGHTS, CDR2 YDEGEE. The germline V and J ends were trimmed by 4 bases and 4 bases, with 15 bases remaining between them. This CDR3 has 15 amino acids. The CDR3 reads CASSLLDSYNQPQHF. Written as DNA, the CDR3 is TGTGCCAGCAGCCTATTGGACAGCTATAATCAGCCCCAGCATTTT.

The count of this clone is one. The chain joins TRBV4-3 to TRBJ2-7; 8 bases line up with TRBD1. This CDR3 spans 15 amino acids. J lost 7 bases, V lost 6 bases, and 14 bases had no gene match. Germline-derived CDR1 and CDR2 are LGHNA and YSLEER. CDR3 DNA: TGCGCCAGCAGTCAGTCGTTGACAGGGGTTCGGGAGCAGTACTTC. Its protein is CASSQSLTGVREQYF.